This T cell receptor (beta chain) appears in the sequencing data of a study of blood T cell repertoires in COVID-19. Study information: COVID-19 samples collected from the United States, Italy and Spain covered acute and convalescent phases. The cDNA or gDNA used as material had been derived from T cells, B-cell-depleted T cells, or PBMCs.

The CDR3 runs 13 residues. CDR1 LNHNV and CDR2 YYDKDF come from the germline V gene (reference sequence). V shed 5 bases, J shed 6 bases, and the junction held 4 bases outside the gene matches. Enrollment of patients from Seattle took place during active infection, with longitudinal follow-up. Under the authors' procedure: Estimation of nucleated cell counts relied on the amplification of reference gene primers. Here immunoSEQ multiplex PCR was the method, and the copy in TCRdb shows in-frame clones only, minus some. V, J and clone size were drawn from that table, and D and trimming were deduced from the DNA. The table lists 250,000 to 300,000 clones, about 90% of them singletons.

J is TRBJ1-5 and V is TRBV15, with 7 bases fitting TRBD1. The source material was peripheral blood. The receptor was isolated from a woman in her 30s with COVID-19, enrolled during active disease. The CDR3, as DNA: TGTGCCACCAGCGAACAGGGGAGTCAGCCCCAGCATTTT. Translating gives CATSEQGSQPQHF.